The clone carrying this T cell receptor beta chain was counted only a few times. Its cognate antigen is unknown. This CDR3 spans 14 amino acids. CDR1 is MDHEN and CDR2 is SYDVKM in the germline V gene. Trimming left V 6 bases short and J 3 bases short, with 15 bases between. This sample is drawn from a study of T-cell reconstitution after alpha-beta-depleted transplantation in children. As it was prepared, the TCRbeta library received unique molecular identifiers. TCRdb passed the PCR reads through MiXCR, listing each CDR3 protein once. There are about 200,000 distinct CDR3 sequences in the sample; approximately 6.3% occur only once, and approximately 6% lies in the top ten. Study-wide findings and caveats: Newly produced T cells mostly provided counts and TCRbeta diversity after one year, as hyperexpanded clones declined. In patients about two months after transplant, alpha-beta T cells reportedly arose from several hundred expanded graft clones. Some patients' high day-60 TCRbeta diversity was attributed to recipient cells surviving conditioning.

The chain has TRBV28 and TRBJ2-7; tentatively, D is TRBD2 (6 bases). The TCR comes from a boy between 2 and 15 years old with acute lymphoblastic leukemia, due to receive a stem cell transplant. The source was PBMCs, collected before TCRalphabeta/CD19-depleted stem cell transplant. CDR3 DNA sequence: TGTGCCAGCAGGGGCGGGGCTTCCGTCTACGAGCAGTACTTC. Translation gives CASRGGASVYEQYF.